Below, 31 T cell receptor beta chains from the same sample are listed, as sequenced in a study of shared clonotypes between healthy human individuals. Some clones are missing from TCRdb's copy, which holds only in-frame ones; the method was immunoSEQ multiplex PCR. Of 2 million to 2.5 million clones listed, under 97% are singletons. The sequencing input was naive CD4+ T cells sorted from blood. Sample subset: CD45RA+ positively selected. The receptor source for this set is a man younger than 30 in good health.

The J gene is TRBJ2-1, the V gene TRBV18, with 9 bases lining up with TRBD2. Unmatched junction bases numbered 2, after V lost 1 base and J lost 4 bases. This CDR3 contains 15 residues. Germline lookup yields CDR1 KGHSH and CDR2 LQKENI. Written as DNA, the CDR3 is TGTGCCAGCTCACCACTGAGCGGGGGGTACAATGAGCAGTTCTTC. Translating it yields CASSPLSGGYNEQFF.

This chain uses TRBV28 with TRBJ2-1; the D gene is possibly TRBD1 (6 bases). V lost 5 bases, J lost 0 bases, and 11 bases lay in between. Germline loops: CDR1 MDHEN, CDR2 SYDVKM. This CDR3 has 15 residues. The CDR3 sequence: CASSAPGVSYNEQFF. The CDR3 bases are TGTGCCAGCAGTGCCCCAGGGGTCTCCTACAATGAGCAGTTCTTC.

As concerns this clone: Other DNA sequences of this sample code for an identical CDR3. The CDR3 DNA is TGTGCCTGGAGTGTTGGAGGTTACGAGCAGTACTTC. This translates into CAWSVGGYEQYF. V is TRBV30 and J is TRBJ2-7; possibly TRBD2 for D (5 bases). The CDR3 is 12 amino acids. Germline loops: CDR1 GTSNPN, CDR2 SVGIG (reference sequence). V was cut by 0 bases and J by 4 bases, with 7 bases left in between. Together with reference TRBV30 and TRBJ2-7, the CDR3 gives the full variable domain: SQTIHQWPATLVQPVGSPLSLECTVEGTSNPNLYWYRQAAGRGLQLLFYSVGIGQISSEVPQNLSASRPQDRQFILSSKKLLLSDSGFYLCAWSVGGYEQYFGPGTRLTVT.

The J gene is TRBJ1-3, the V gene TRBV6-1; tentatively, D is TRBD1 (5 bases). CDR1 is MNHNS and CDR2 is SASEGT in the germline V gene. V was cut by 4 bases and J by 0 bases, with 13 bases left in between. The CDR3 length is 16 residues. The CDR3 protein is CASSVTVPSSGNTIYF. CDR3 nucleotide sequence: TGTGCCAGCAGTGTGACAGTTCCTTCCTCTGGAAACACCATATATTTT.

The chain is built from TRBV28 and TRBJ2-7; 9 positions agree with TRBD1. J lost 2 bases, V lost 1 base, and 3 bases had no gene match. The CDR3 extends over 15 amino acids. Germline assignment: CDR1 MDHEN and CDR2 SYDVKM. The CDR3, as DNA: TGTGCCAGCAGTTTATCCGGGACAGGGACCTACGAGCAGTACTTC. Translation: CASSLSGTGTYEQYF. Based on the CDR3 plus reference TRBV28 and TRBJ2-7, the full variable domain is DVKVTQSSRYLVKRTGEKVFLECVQDMDHENMFWYRQDPGLGLRLIYFSYDVKMKEKGDIPEGYSVSREKKERFSLILESASTNQTSMYLCASSLSGTGTYEQYFGPGTRLTVT.

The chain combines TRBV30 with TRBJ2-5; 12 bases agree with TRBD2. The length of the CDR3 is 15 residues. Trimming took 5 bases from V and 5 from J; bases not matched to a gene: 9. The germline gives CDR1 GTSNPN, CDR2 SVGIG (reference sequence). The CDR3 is CAWAGGGLAGETQYF. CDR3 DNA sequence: TGTGCCTGGGCAGGGGGCGGACTAGCGGGGGAGACCCAGTACTTC.

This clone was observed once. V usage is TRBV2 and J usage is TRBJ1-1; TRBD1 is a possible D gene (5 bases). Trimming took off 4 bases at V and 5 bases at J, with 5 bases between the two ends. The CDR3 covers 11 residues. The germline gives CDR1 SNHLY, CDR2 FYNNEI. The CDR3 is CASSGGTEAFF. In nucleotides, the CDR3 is TGTGCCAGCAGTGGGGGGACTGAAGCTTTCTTT.

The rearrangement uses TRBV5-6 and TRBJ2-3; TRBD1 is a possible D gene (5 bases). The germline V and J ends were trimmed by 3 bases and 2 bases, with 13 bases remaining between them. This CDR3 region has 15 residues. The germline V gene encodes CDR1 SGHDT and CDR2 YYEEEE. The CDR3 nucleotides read TGTGCCAGCAGCTACGACAGCCCCTCCACAGATACGCAGTATTTT. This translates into CASSYDSPSTDTQYF.

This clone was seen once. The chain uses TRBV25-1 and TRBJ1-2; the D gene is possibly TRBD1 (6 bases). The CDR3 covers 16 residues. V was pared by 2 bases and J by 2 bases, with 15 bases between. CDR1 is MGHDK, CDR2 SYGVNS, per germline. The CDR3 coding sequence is TGTGCCAGCAGTGAACACTCAGGGGAAGAGAACTATGGCTACACCTTC. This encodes CASSEHSGEENYGYTF.

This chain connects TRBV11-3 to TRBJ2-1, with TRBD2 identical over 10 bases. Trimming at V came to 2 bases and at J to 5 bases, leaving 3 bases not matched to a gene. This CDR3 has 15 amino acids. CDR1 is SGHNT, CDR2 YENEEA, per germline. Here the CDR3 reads CASSLRLAGHNEQFF. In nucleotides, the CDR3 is TGTGCCAGCAGCTTACGACTAGCGGGCCACAATGAGCAGTTCTTC.

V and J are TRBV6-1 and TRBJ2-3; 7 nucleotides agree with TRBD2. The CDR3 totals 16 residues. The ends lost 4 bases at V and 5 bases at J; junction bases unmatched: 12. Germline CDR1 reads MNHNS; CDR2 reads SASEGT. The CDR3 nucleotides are TGTGCCAGCAGTGTTGGGCCCACCACGGGGGGAGATACGCAGTATTTT. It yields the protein CASSVGPTTGGDTQYF.

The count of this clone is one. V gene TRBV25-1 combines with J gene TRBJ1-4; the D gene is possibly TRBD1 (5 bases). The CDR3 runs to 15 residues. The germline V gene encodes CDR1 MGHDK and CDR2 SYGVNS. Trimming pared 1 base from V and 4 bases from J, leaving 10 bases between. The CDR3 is CASSEWRDGNEKLFF. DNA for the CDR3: TGTGCCAGCAGTGAATGGCGGGACGGTAATGAAAAACTGTTTTTT.

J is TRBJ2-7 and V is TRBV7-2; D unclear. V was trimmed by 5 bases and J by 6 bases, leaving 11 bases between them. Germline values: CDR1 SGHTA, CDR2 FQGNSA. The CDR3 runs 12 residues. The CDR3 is CASSPAYREQYF. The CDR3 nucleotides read TGTGCCAGCAGCCCCGCTTATCGCGAGCAGTACTTC.

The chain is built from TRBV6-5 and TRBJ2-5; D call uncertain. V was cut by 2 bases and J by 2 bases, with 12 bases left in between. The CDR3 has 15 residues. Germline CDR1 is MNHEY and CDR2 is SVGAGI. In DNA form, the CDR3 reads TGTGCCAGCAGTTACAGTCGGGCGCTACAAGAGACCCAGTACTTC. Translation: CASSYSRALQETQYF.

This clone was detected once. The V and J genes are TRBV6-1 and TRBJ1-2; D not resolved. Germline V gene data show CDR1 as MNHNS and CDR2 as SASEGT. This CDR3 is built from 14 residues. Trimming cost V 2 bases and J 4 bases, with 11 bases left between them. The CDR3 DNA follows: TGTGCCAGCAGTGAAAATTCGCGGATCTATGGCTACACCTTC. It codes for CASSENSRIYGYTF.

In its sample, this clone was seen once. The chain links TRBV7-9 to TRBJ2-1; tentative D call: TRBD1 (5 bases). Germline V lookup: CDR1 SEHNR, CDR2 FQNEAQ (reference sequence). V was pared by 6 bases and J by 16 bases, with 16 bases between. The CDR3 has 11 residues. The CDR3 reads CASRGVDVHFF. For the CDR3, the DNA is TGTGCCAGCAGAGGGGTAGACGTGCACTTCTTC.

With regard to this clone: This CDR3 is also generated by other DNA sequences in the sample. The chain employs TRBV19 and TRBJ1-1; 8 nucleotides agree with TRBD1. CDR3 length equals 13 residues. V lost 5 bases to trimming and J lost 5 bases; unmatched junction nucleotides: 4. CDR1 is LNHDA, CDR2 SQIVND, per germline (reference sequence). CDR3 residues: CASSSTGGTEAFF. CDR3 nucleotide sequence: TGTGCCAGTAGTTCTACAGGGGGAACTGAAGCTTTCTTT.

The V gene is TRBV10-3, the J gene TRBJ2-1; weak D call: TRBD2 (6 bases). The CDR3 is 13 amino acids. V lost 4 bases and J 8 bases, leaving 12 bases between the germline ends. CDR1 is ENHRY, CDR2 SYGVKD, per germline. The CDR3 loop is CAISGPAGDEQFF. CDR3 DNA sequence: TGTGCCATCAGTGGCCCAGCGGGCGATGAGCAGTTCTTC.

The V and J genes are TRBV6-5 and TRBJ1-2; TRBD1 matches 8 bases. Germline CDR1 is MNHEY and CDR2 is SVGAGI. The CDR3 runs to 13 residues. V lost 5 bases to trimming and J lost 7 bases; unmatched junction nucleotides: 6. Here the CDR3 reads CASSGGQGSGYTF. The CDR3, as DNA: TGTGCCAGCAGTGGTGGACAGGGCAGTGGCTACACCTTC.

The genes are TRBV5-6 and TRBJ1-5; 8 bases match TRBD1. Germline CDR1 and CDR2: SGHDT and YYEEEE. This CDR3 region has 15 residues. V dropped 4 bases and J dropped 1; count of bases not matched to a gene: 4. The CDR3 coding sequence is TGTGCCAGCAGCGAACAGGGGGTCAGCAATCAGCCCCAGCATTTT. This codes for CASSEQGVSNQPQHF.

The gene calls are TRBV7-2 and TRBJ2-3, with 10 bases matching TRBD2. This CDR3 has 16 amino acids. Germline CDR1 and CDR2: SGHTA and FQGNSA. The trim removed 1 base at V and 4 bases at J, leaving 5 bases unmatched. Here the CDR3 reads CASSLGSAGGPDTQYF. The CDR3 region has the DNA TGTGCCAGCAGCTTAGGCTCAGCGGGAGGGCCAGATACGCAGTATTTT.

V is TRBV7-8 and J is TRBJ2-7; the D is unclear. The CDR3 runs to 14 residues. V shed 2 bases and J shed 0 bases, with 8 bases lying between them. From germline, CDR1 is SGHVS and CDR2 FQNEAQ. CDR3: CASSLSPDSYEQYF. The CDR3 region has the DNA TGTGCCAGCAGCTTAAGTCCGGACTCCTACGAGCAGTACTTC.

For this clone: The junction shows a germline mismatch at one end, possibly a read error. The CDR3 bases are TGTGCCAGCACCTTGGGGGAGGTAGCGGCTTCCTACGAGCAGTACTTC. Translation: CASTLGEVAASYEQYF. The genes are TRBV5-6 and TRBJ2-7; possible D gene TRBD2, 6 bases. The CDR3 is made up of 16 amino acids. In germline, CDR1 is SGHDT, CDR2 YYEEEE.

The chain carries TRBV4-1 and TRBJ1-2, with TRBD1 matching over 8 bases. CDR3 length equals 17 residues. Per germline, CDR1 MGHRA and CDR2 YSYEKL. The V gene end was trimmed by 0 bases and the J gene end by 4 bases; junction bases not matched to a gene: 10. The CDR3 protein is CASSQEPTGGQLYGYTF. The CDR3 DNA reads TGCGCCAGCAGCCAAGAGCCTACAGGGGGACAACTCTATGGCTACACCTTC.

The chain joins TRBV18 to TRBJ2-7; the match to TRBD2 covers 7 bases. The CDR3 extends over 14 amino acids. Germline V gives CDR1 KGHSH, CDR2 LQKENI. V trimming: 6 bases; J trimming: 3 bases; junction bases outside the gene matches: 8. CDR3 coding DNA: TGTGCCAGCTCCGTGGGGAGGGGCGGCTACGAGCAGTACTTC. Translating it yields CASSVGRGGYEQYF.

The CDR3 loop reads CAREGVGPYSYEQYF. CDR3 DNA: TGTGCAAGAGAAGGTGTGGGCCCTTACTCCTACGAGCAGTACTTC. The chain has TRBV12-2 and TRBJ2-7; whether TRBD1, the table's D call, matches the DNA was not checked. TRBV12-2 is described as a pseudogene. The CDR3 has 15 amino acids.

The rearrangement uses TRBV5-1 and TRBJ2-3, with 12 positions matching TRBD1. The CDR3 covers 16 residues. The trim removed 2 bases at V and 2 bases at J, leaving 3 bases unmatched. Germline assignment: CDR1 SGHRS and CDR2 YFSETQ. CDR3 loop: CASSFGDRGPTDTQYF. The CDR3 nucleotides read TGCGCCAGCAGCTTCGGGGACAGGGGGCCCACAGATACGCAGTATTTT.

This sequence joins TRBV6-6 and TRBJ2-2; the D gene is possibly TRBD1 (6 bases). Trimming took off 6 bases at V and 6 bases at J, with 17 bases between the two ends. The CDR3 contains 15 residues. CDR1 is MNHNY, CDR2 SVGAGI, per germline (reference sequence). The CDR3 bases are TGTGCCAGCAGATTGGGGGCGGTAGGCGCCGGGGAGCTGTTTTTT. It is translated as CASRLGAVGAGELFF.

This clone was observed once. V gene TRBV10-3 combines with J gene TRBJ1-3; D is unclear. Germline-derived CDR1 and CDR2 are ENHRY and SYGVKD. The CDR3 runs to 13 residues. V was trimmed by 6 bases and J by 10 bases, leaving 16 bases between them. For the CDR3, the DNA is TGTGCCATCAGACCGGACCCTACCCAAACCATATATTTT. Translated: CAIRPDPTQTIYF.

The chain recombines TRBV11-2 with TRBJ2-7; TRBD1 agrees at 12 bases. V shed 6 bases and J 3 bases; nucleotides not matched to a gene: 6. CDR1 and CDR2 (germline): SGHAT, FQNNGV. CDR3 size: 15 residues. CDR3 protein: CASRLGTGGYYEQYF. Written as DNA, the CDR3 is TGTGCCAGCAGATTGGGGACAGGGGGCTACTACGAGCAGTACTTC.

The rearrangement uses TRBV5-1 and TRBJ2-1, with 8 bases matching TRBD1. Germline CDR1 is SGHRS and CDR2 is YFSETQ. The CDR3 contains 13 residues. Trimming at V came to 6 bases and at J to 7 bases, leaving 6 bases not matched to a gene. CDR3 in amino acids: CASNGQGRNEQFF. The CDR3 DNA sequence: TGCGCCAGCAACGGACAGGGAAGGAATGAGCAGTTCTTC. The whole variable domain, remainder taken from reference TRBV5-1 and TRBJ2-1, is KAGVTQTPRYLIKTRGQQVTLSCSPISGHRSVSWYQQTPGQGLQFLFEYFSETQRNKGNFPGRFSGRQFSNSRSEMNVSTLELGDSALYLCASNGQGRNEQFFGPGTRLTVL.